These 30 T cell receptor beta chains were all obtained from the same sample, sequenced in a study of blood T cell repertoires in COVID-19. The assay was immunoSEQ multiplex PCR, and TCRdb's table has in-frame clones only and misses some. The profile covers 50,000 to 70,000 clones, with about 86% appearing a single time and over 6% taken by the ten largest. The specimen was peripheral blood. The receptors stem from a man aged 50 to 59 with active COVID-19.

The J gene is TRBJ2-5, the V gene TRBV25-1; 9 bases map to TRBD1. The V gene end was trimmed by 4 bases and the J gene end by 1 base; junction bases not matched to a gene: 4. The CDR3 is 15 residues long. Germline V gene lookup returns CDR1 MGHDK and CDR2 SYGVNS. The CDR3 nucleotides are TGTGCCAGCAGTGTTAGGACAGGGGCCCAAGAGACCCAGTACTTC. It yields the protein CASSVRTGAQETQYF. The full variable domain, in which reference TRBV25-1 and TRBJ2-5 provide the parts outside the CDR3, is EADIYQTPRYLVIGTGKKITLECSQTMGHDKMYWYQQDPGMELHLIHYSYGVNSTEKGDLSSESTVSRIRTEHFPLTLESARPSHTSQYLCASSVRTGAQETQYFGPGTRLLVL.

Many counts were recorded for this clone. The gene calls are TRBV7-8 and TRBJ1-4; unclear D gene. V gave up 5 bases and J gave up 7 bases, with 14 bases separating them. Looked up from germline, CDR1 is SGHVS and CDR2 is FQNEAQ. The CDR3 covers 14 residues. CDR3 DNA: TGTGCCAGCAGCCCCTCCGGGGTCGGTGAAAAACTGTTTTTT. This translates into CASSPSGVGEKLFF.

J is TRBJ1-3 and V is TRBV5-1, with 10 nucleotides matching TRBD1. Per germline, CDR1 SGHRS and CDR2 YFSETQ. This CDR3 has 16 residues. The trim removed 1 base at V and 2 bases at J, leaving 3 bases unmatched. CDR3 sequence reads: CASSLPGTGAGNTIYF. The CDR3 DNA sequence: TGCGCCAGCAGCTTGCCTGGGACAGGGGCTGGAAACACCATATATTTT.

This sequence joins TRBV18 and TRBJ1-4; D possibly corresponds to TRBD1 (6 bases). Germline V gene lookup returns CDR1 KGHSH and CDR2 LQKENI. The ends were cut back, 4 bases at V and 5 bases at J, with 11 bases in the middle. This CDR3 has 14 amino acids. The CDR3 here is CASSLDRKNEKLFF. The CDR3 nucleotides read TGTGCCAGCTCACTCGACAGGAAGAATGAAAAACTGTTTTTT. The whole variable domain, remainder taken from reference TRBV18 and TRBJ1-4, is NAGVMQNPRHLVRRRGQEARLRCSPMKGHSHVYWYRQLPEEGLKFMVYLQKENIIDESGMPKERFSAEFPKEGPSILRIQQVVRGDSAAYFCASSLDRKNEKLFFGSGTQLSVL.

V is TRBV2 and J is TRBJ2-1, with TRBD2 identical over 9 bases. V shed 4 bases, J shed 4 bases, and the junction held 5 bases outside the gene matches. The CDR3 has 15 residues. Germline CDR1 is SNHLY and CDR2 is FYNNEI. The CDR3 DNA is TGTGCCAGCAGTGTTAGCGGGGGCTCATACAATGAGCAGTTCTTC. It encodes CASSVSGGSYNEQFF. Together with reference TRBV2 and TRBJ2-1, the CDR3 gives the full variable domain: EPEVTQTPSHQVTQMGQEVILRCVPISNHLYFYWYRQILGQKVEFLVSFYNNEISEKSEIFDDQFSVERPDGSNFTLKIRSTKLEDSAMYFCASSVSGGSYNEQFFGPGTRLTVL.

Concerning this clone itself: This specimen includes other DNA sequences encoding the same CDR3. The chain combines TRBV9 with TRBJ2-1; D gene ambiguous. The V gene lost 2 bases and the J gene lost 3 bases, with 6 bases spanning the gap. Germline V lookup: CDR1 SGDLS, CDR2 YYNGEE. The CDR3 length is 13 residues. Here the CDR3 DNA reads TGTGCCAGCAGCGTCGGTGTCTACAATGAGCAGTTCTTC. This translates into CASSVGVYNEQFF.

The genes are TRBV2 and TRBJ1-6, with 7 bases lining up with TRBD1. The V and J ends lost 6 bases and 7 bases, in that order; junction bases with no gene match: 12. CDR3 length: 16 residues. The germline CDR1 and CDR2 sequences are SNHLY and FYNNEI. The CDR3 loop reads CASRDRETGLNSPLHF. CDR3 nucleotides: TGTGCCAGCAGAGACAGGGAAACGGGATTGAATTCACCCCTCCACTTT.

The chain has TRBV19 and TRBJ1-1, with 7 bases identical to TRBD1. Looked up from germline, CDR1 is LNHDA and CDR2 is SQIVND (reference sequence). Trimming took 3 bases from V and 1 from J; bases not matched to a gene: 2. The CDR3 length is 14 residues. The CDR3, as DNA: TGTGCCAGTAGTATCGGGACAGCGAACACTGAAGCTTTCTTT. This sequence encodes CASSIGTANTEAFF.

The chain carries TRBV6-5 and TRBJ1-2, with D unclear. CDR1 MNHEY and CDR2 SVGAGI come from the germline V gene. This CDR3 is 13 amino acids long. V lost 6 bases and J 6 bases, leaving 14 bases between the germline ends. The CDR3 region has the DNA TGTGCCAGCAGCCAGAGGTCTAGCGATGGCTACACCTTC. Translating gives CASSQRSSDGYTF.

This chain joins TRBV5-1 and TRBJ1-6; no definite D call. The CDR3 length is 15 residues. Deletions cut 5 bases from V and 9 bases from J, with 18 bases between. The germline CDR1 and CDR2 sequences are SGHRS and YFSETQ. The CDR3 DNA reads as TGCGCCAGCAGGGTGGGCCTCGGGGATGGTTCACCCCTCCACTTT. This codes for CASRVGLGDGSPLHF.

This clone has only a few counts. This chain links TRBV9 with TRBJ2-5; 16 bases are shared with TRBD2. V lost 2 bases to trimming and J lost 6 bases; unmatched junction nucleotides: 4. The CDR3 has 16 residues. Germline V lookup: CDR1 SGDLS, CDR2 YYNGEE. This CDR3 reads CASSVGTSGGAKTQYF. CDR3 nucleotide sequence: TGTGCCAGCAGCGTGGGGACTAGCGGGGGGGCAAAGACCCAGTACTTC.

This clone was detected once. V is TRBV3-1 (or the pseudogene TRBV3-2) and J is TRBJ2-5, with TRBD2 as a possible D gene (6 bases). The CDR3 totals 17 residues. V lost 0 bases to trimming and J lost 4 bases, with 18 bases between them. Germline V gene lookup returns CDR1 LGHDT and CDR2 YNNKEL (reference sequence). The CDR3, as DNA: TGTGCCAGCAGCCAAGAGAGGACGGGGAGGCGGGGAGAGACCCAGTACTTC. Protein: CASSQERTGRRGETQYF.

This chain connects TRBV3-1 (or the pseudogene TRBV3-2) to TRBJ1-1; D possibly corresponds to TRBD1 (6 bases). Germline V gene data show CDR1 as LGHDT and CDR2 as YNNKEL (reference sequence). With 2 bases removed from V and 4 bases from J, the gap between germline ends came to 11 bases. The CDR3 spans 14 residues. CDR3 sequence reads: CASSQWGRSTEAFF. The CDR3 DNA reads TGTGCCAGCAGCCAATGGGGGCGTTCCACTGAAGCTTTCTTT.

This clone was counted a few times. CDR3: CASSPHGAYGYTF. CDR3 sequence (DNA): TGTGCCAGCAGCCCCCACGGTGCTTATGGCTACACCTTC. This sequence joins TRBV11-2 and TRBJ1-2, with D hard to call. CDR3 length: 13 residues. CDR1 is SGHAT, CDR2 FQNNGV, per germline. Trimming removed 5 bases from V and 5 bases from J, with 12 bases in between.

V usage is TRBV6-5 and J usage is TRBJ2-4; TRBD2 agrees at 10 bases. CDR3 length: 14 residues. After removal of 11 bases from V and 1 base from J, the junction contained 5 bases not matched to a gene. Per the germline V gene, CDR1 is MNHEY and CDR2 is SVGAGI. CDR3 coding DNA: TGTGCCGGAGCGGGGGGGCCGGCCAAAAACATTCAGTACTTC. Encoded protein: CAGAGGPAKNIQYF.

The CDR3 region is CASGLRQHTEAFF. The DNA for the CDR3 is TGTGCTAGTGGTTTGCGACAGCACACTGAAGCTTTCTTT. V and J are TRBV12-5 and TRBJ1-1, with D perhaps matching TRBD1 (5 bases). Trimming shortened V by 2 bases and J by 3 bases, and 7 bases separated the two germline ends. This CDR3 contains 13 residues. Germline values: CDR1 LGHNT, CDR2 FRNRAP.

The chain is built from TRBV6-1 and TRBJ2-7; tentatively, D is TRBD1 (7 bases). Germline V gene lookup returns CDR1 MNHNS and CDR2 SASEGT. The V end lost 0 bases, the J end lost 3 bases, and 15 bases lay between the germline ends. The CDR3 contains 16 residues. CDR3 amino acids: CASSEAGGTEDYEQYF. The CDR3 coding sequence is TGTGCCAGCAGTGAAGCTGGGGGGACAGAAGACTACGAGCAGTACTTC.

This rearrangement joins TRBV6-5 to TRBJ1-1, with 10 bases aligning to TRBD1. CDR3 length equals 14 residues. In germline, CDR1 is MNHEY, CDR2 SVGAGI. Unmatched junction bases numbered 9, after V lost 8 bases and J lost 6 bases. DNA of the CDR3: TGTGCCAGCCGGACAGGGGGGATCGTGGCTGAAGCTTTCTTT. Amino acids: CASRTGGIVAEAFF.

CDR3 amino acids: CASSQDAGTGVVGTEIQYF. CDR3 DNA sequence: TGCGCCAGCAGCCAAGATGCCGGGACAGGGGTGGTCGGGACCGAGATTCAGTACTTC. V and J are TRBV4-1 and TRBJ2-4, with 10 bases fitting TRBD1. The V and J ends lost 0 bases and 10 bases, in that order; junction bases with no gene match: 18. This CDR3 is built from 19 residues. The germline V gene has CDR1 MGHRA and CDR2 YSYEKL.

The V call is TRBV19, the J call TRBJ1-1; D uncertain. Germline V gives CDR1 LNHDA, CDR2 SQIVND (reference sequence). Trimming removed 3 bases at V and 0 bases at J, with 5 bases between. The length of the CDR3 is 13 residues. Here the CDR3 DNA reads TGTGCCAGTAGTATTTCCGTGAACACTGAAGCTTTCTTT. Protein product: CASSISVNTEAFF.

This clone has just one count. The chain combines TRBV28 with TRBJ1-2; perhaps TRBD1 as D (6 bases). The germline V gene has CDR1 MDHEN and CDR2 SYDVKM. The CDR3 is made up of 12 amino acids. V lost 2 bases and J lost 8, with 9 bases in between. CDR3 bases: TGTGCCAGCAGTTTACTTCAGGGGGGCTACACCTTC. Its protein is CASSLLQGGYTF.

The chain carries TRBV4-2 and TRBJ2-1; D ambiguous. Per the germline V gene, CDR1 is LGHNA and CDR2 is YNFKEQ. This CDR3 has 13 amino acids. Trimming cost V 0 bases and J 9 bases, with 9 bases left between them. The CDR3 region has the DNA TGTGCCAGCAGCCAAGAGGGTTCAGGTGAGCAGTTCTTC. Translation: CASSQEGSGEQFF.

This chain joins TRBV9 and TRBJ2-3; a possible D gene is TRBD2 (5 bases). In germline, CDR1 is SGDLS, CDR2 YYNGEE. The CDR3 loop spans 16 amino acids. V shed 0 bases and J shed 4 bases, with 15 bases lying between them. The CDR3 DNA reads as TGTGCCAGCAGCGTAGACTCAGGCAGGAGGTCAGATACGCAGTATTTT. Amino acids: CASSVDSGRRSDTQYF.

The rearrangement links TRBV3-1 (or the pseudogene TRBV3-2) to TRBJ2-2, with D perhaps matching TRBD2 (6 bases). The CDR3 is 14 amino acids. V was trimmed by 3 bases and J by 1 base, leaving 6 bases between them. CDR1 is LGHDT and CDR2 is YNNKEL in the germline V gene (reference sequence). This CDR3 reads CASSQRGNTGELFF. The DNA for the CDR3 is TGTGCCAGCAGCCAGCGGGGGAACACCGGGGAGCTGTTTTTT.

The chain couples TRBV13 to TRBJ2-1; D is possibly TRBD2 (6 bases). Germline-derived CDR1 and CDR2 are PRHDT and FYEKMQ (reference sequence). This CDR3 spans 14 amino acids. Deletions cut 4 bases from V and 6 bases from J, with 13 bases between. Written as DNA, the CDR3 is TGTGCCAGCAGCTGGACCGGGGAGGTCAATGAGCAGTTCTTC. As protein: CASSWTGEVNEQFF.

The chain recombines TRBV5-4 with TRBJ2-1, with 14 bases that match TRBD2. The CDR3 runs to 18 residues. The germline gives CDR1 SGHNT, CDR2 YYREEE (reference sequence). Germline trimming cut 7 bases from V and 4 bases from J; bases unmatched to any gene: 13. CDR3 protein: CASVSGGLAGGQYNEQFF. DNA for the CDR3: TGTGCCAGCGTCTCCGGCGGACTAGCGGGGGGACAATACAATGAGCAGTTCTTC.

V and J are TRBV3-1 (or the pseudogene TRBV3-2) and TRBJ2-7; D gene ambiguous. CDR1 LGHDT and CDR2 YNNKEL come from the germline V gene (reference sequence). This CDR3 spans 15 amino acids. Trimming stripped 3 bases from V and 3 bases from J, with 15 bases between. The CDR3, as DNA: TGTGCCAGCAGCCACCAGGCCCCCCTCCGCTACGAGCAGTACTTC. This codes for CASSHQAPLRYEQYF.

The chain is built from TRBV19 and TRBJ1-1; the match to TRBD1 covers 7 bases. Germline V gene data show CDR1 as LNHDA and CDR2 as SQIVND (reference sequence). V lost 6 bases, J lost 2 bases, and 12 bases stayed unmatched. The CDR3 has 16 amino acids. The CDR3 DNA follows: TGTGCCAGTAGCATCCCGACAGGGCGACTAAACACTGAAGCTTTCTTT. It is translated as CASSIPTGRLNTEAFF.

The J gene is TRBJ1-1, the V gene TRBV28; weak D call: TRBD1 (6 bases). Germline CDR1 reads MDHEN; CDR2 reads SYDVKM. V lost 3 bases and J lost 4, with 12 bases in between. The CDR3 length is 14 residues. The CDR3 is CASSFLDRSTEAFF. In DNA form, the CDR3 reads TGTGCCAGCAGTTTTCTCGACAGGTCCACTGAAGCTTTCTTT.

CDR3 DNA: TGTGCCAGCAGCCAAGCCGGTAATATCGGACTAGCGGGAGTAACAGATACGCAGTATTTT. Its translation: CASSQAGNIGLAGVTDTQYF. The chain has TRBV3-1 (or the pseudogene TRBV3-2) and TRBJ2-3, with 13 bases that match TRBD2. Germline CDR1 and CDR2: LGHDT and YNNKEL (reference sequence). V lost 1 base to trimming and J lost 3 bases; unmatched junction nucleotides: 13. The CDR3 spans 20 residues.